A single sample is the source of the 17 T cell receptor beta chains below, sequenced in a study of cytomegalovirus exposure and HLA in healthy donors. PCR employed 60 Vbeta and 13 Jbeta primers. Some clones are missing from TCRdb's copy, which holds only in-frame ones; the method was immunoSEQ multiplex PCR. The sample holds around 150,000 clones, 73% seen once. The sequenced sample was PBMCs. The source of these receptors is a human donor in good health.

The chain carries TRBV7-9 and TRBJ1-1; 8 bases are shared with TRBD1. Trimming removed 3 bases from V and 7 bases from J; junction bases left unmatched: 4. This CDR3 is 13 amino acids long. Per the germline V gene, CDR1 is SEHNR and CDR2 is FQNEAQ (reference sequence). CDR3 in amino acids: CASSFQGASEAFF. CDR3 bases: TGTGCCAGCAGCTTTCAGGGGGCAAGTGAAGCTTTCTTT.

The genes are TRBV5-1 and TRBJ2-7, with 11 bases aligning to TRBD2. Trimming removed 0 bases from V and 7 bases from J; junction bases left unmatched: 9. This CDR3 is built from 16 residues. Germline CDR1 and CDR2: SGHRS and YFSETQ. The DNA for the CDR3 is TGCGCCAGCAGCTTGGAGGTTAGCGGGGGGGTTGGAGAGCAGTACTTC. Translated, it gives CASSLEVSGGVGEQYF.

This clone was counted a single time. This chain joins TRBV6-1 and TRBJ2-5; TRBD1 matches 9 bases. The CDR3 spans 13 residues. Trimming at V came to 3 bases and at J to 4 bases, leaving 0 bases not matched to a gene. Germline-derived CDR1 and CDR2 are MNHNS and SASEGT. The CDR3, as DNA: TGTGCCAGCAGTGAGGACAGGGGAGAGACCCAGTACTTC. Protein: CASSEDRGETQYF.

The chain employs TRBV5-1 and TRBJ2-2; D uncertain. The CDR3 contains 14 residues. V shed 7 bases and J shed 3 bases, with 13 bases lying between them. Germline values: CDR1 SGHRS, CDR2 YFSETQ. The CDR3 loop is CASFRSRDTGELFF. CDR3 bases: TGCGCCAGCTTCCGAAGTCGGGACACCGGGGAGCTGTTTTTT.

This clone was seen a single time. The chain carries TRBV9 and TRBJ2-3; D gene uncertain. This CDR3 is built from 16 residues. Germline V gene lookup returns CDR1 SGDLS and CDR2 YYNGEE. The V and J ends lost 0 bases and 0 bases respectively, with 11 bases between them. The CDR3 DNA reads TGTGCCAGCAGCGTAGAGGCGGTCCTTAGCACAGATACGCAGTATTTT. Encoded protein: CASSVEAVLSTDTQYF.

The rearrangement links TRBV6-5 to TRBJ2-1; 10 bases are shared with TRBD2. Germline V CDR1 and CDR2: MNHEY, SVGAGI. The ends lost 6 bases at V and 9 bases at J; junction bases unmatched: 11. The CDR3 runs to 15 residues. CDR3 DNA: TGTGCCAGCAGGCAAGGGACTAGCGAAGACTTTGAGCAGTTCTTC. Its translation: CASRQGTSEDFEQFF.

V and J are TRBV6-5 and TRBJ2-1; perhaps TRBD2 as D (6 bases). V dropped 2 bases and J dropped 6 bases, with 14 bases sitting between them. This CDR3 region has 15 residues. Germline V lookup: CDR1 MNHEY, CDR2 SVGAGI. In nucleotides, the CDR3 is TGTGCCAGCAGTTACGGGACTTCTTATGGCAATGAGCAGTTCTTC. Amino acids: CASSYGTSYGNEQFF.

This clone was detected once. This rearrangement joins TRBV19 to TRBJ2-7, with 8 bases fitting TRBD1. Germline V gene data show CDR1 as LNHDA and CDR2 as SQIVND (reference sequence). J gave up 4 bases and V 5 bases, and 13 bases lay outside the gene matches. CDR3 length: 16 amino acids. The DNA for the CDR3 is TGTGCCAGTAGTTCCACCCGGCAGGGGGCCAGGTACGAGCAGTACTTC. Residues: CASSSTRQGARYEQYF.

V and J are TRBV9 and TRBJ2-3, with D possibly TRBD1 on 5 matching bases. Germline V CDR1 and CDR2: SGDLS, YYNGEE. V was clipped by 0 bases and J by 0 bases, with 8 bases between them. The CDR3 extends over 15 amino acids. CDR3: CASSVEQDSTDTQYF. The CDR3 DNA reads TGTGCCAGCAGCGTAGAACAGGATAGCACAGATACGCAGTATTTT.

Points on this clone: Other DNA sequences from this sample encode an identical CDR3 as well. The chain links TRBV6-1 to TRBJ1-1; possibly TRBD1 for D (5 bases). CDR1 and CDR2 (germline): MNHNS, SASEGT. The V end was cut by 5 bases, the J end by 3 bases, with 10 bases between. CDR3 size: 13 residues. CDR3 in amino acids: CASSTSGYTEAFF. For the CDR3, the DNA is TGTGCCAGCAGTACTTCAGGGTACACTGAAGCTTTCTTT.

Of note for this clone: The sample carries other DNA sequences with the same CDR3. The chain combines TRBV19 with TRBJ2-3; D unresolved. V was trimmed by 4 bases and J by 4 bases, leaving 3 bases between them. The CDR3 extends over 11 amino acids. CDR1 LNHDA and CDR2 SQIVND come from the germline V gene (reference sequence). The CDR3 here is CASSTADTQYF. CDR3 nucleotide sequence: TGTGCCAGTAGTACGGCAGATACGCAGTATTTT.

DNA of the CDR3: TGTGCCAGCAGCGTAGGGCAGGGGGCCTACGAGCAGTACTTC. Protein product: CASSVGQGAYEQYF. The chain links TRBV9 to TRBJ2-7, with 7 bases identical to TRBD1. Losses at the gene ends were 0 bases for V and 2 bases for J; bases not matched to a gene: 2. Germline loops: CDR1 SGDLS, CDR2 YYNGEE. The length of the CDR3 is 14 residues.

V is TRBV11-2 and J is TRBJ2-3; D is possibly TRBD2 (6 bases). This CDR3 has 15 residues. V was clipped by 5 bases and J by 5 bases, with 17 bases between them. Germline CDR1 SGHAT, CDR2 FQNNGV. Here the CDR3 reads CASSPTRRRGDTQYF. The CDR3, as DNA: TGTGCCAGCAGCCCAACTCGCCGGAGGGGAGATACGCAGTATTTT. Supplemented by reference TRBV11-2 and TRBJ2-3, the full variable domain reads EAGVAQSPRYKIIEKRQSVAFWCNPISGHATLYWYQQILGQGPKLLIQFQNNGVVDDSQLPKDRFSAERLKGVDSTLKIQPAKLEDSAVYLCASSPTRRRGDTQYFGPGTRLTVL.

The V and J genes are TRBV27 and TRBJ1-1; a possible D gene is TRBD1 (6 bases). Per germline, CDR1 MNHEY and CDR2 SMNVEV (reference sequence). V shed 3 bases and J shed 0 bases, with 11 bases lying between them. The CDR3 covers 15 residues. CDR3 residues: CASSFGQYLNTEAFF. For the CDR3, the DNA is TGTGCCAGCAGTTTCGGACAGTACCTGAACACTGAAGCTTTCTTT.

This clone has a handful of counts. The genes are TRBV4-2 and TRBJ2-1, with D perhaps TRBD2 (7 bases). CDR1 is LGHNA, CDR2 YNFKEQ, per germline. V lost 0 bases and J lost 5, with 14 bases in between. The CDR3 sequence is 16 residues long. The CDR3 region is CASSQEGGAYDNEQFF. For the CDR3, the DNA is TGTGCCAGCAGCCAAGAAGGGGGGGCCTATGACAATGAGCAGTTCTTC.

This clone was detected once. A junction boundary mismatches the germline segment, possibly from a read error. V gene TRBV7-7 combines with J gene TRBJ2-1, with 10 bases that match TRBD1. This CDR3 region has 14 residues. CDR1 and CDR2 from the germline V gene are SSHAT and FNYEAQ (reference sequence). The CDR3 region has the DNA TGTGCTAGCAGCTTTGGGACAGGGGCTAATGAGCAGTTCTTC. Encoded protein: CASSFGTGANEQFF. Using reference TRBV7-7 and TRBJ2-1 for the parts outside the CDR3, the full variable domain is GAGVSQSPRYKVTKRGQDVTLRCDPISSHATLYWYQQALGQGPEFLTYFNYEAQPDKSGLPSDRFSAERPEGSISTLTIQRTEQRDSAMYRCASSFGTGANEQFFGPGTRLTVL.

This clone was picked up one time. The genes are TRBV7-9 and TRBJ2-1; 11 bases are a match to TRBD1. V lost 7 bases to trimming and J lost 7 bases; unmatched junction nucleotides: 12. CDR3 length equals 16 residues. Germline lookup yields CDR1 SEHNR and CDR2 FQNEAQ (reference sequence). The CDR3 DNA follows: TGTGCCAGCACCCTGAGATTGGGGACAGGGGGGAATGAGCAGTTCTTC. Translated: CASTLRLGTGGNEQFF.